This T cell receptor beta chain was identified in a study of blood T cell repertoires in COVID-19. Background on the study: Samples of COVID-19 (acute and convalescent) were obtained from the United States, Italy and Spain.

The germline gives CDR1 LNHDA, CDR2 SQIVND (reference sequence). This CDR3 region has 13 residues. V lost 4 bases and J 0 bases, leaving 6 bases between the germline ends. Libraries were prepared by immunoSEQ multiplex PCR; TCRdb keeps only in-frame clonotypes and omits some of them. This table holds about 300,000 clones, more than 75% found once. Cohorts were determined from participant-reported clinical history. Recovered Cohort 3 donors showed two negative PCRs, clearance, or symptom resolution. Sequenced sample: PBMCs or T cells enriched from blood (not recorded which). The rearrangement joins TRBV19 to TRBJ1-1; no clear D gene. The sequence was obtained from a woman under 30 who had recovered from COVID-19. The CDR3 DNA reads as TGTGCCAGTAGTACTCTCGTGAACACTGAAGCTTTCTTT. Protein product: CASSTLVNTEAFF.